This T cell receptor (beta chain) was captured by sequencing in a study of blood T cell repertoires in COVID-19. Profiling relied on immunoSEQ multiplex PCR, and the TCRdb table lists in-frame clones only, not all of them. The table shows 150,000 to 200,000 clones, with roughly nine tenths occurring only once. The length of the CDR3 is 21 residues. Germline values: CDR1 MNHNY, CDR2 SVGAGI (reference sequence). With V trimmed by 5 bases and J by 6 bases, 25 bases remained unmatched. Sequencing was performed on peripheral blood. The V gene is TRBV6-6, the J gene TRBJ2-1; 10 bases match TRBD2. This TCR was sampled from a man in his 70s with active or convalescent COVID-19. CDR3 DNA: TGTGCCAGCAGTCGCCCCCTTTCGACAGGGCCTAGGGGACTAGCGACCAATGAGCAGTTCTTC. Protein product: CASSRPLSTGPRGLATNEQFF.